Following are 26 T cell receptor beta chains from one sample sequenced in a study of CD8+CD57+ T cells in acquired aplastic anemia. Genomic DNA provided the template from which TCR beta VDJ and CDR3 profiles were obtained. In TCRdb, the reads were re-called with MiXCR into one record per CDR3 protein. The table records 74,000 or so distinct CDR3 sequences, roughly half of them present only once. The specimen was sorted CD4+, CD8+, or CD8+CD57+ T cells (not recorded which) from PBMCs. Receptors originate from a human donor in good health, serving as a control.

In its sample, this clonotype was seen many times. The junction does not match germline at one end; this may be a read error. The gene calls are TRBV6-1 and TRBJ2-7; possibly TRBD1 for D (7 bases). Germline lookup yields CDR1 MNHNS and CDR2 SASEGT. This CDR3 is 15 amino acids long. The CDR3 is CASNERGTAPYEQYF. The CDR3 coding sequence is TGTGCCAGCAATGAACGCGGGACAGCCCCCTACGAGCAGTACTTC.

This chain joins TRBV24-1 and TRBJ2-2; maybe TRBD2 (6 bases). The CDR3 sequence is 15 residues long. The germline V gene has CDR1 KGHDR and CDR2 SFDVKD. V gave up 6 bases and J gave up 0 bases, with 10 bases separating them. The CDR3 coding sequence is TGTGCCACCAGTTTTTGGAGGGCGAACACCGGGGAGCTGTTTTTT. It is translated as CATSFWRANTGELFF.

The J gene is TRBJ1-6, the V gene TRBV19; D is perhaps TRBD1 (5 bases). Germline assignment: CDR1 LNHDA and CDR2 SQIVND (reference sequence). Trimming left V 3 bases short and J 8 bases short, with 11 bases between. The CDR3 contains 14 residues. CDR3 bases: TGTGCCAGTAGTATTCGGGGCCCGGATTCACCCCTCCACTTT. Residues: CASSIRGPDSPLHF.

This chain links TRBV6-5 with TRBJ2-7; D is undetermined. CDR1 is MNHEY, CDR2 SVGAGI, per germline. V was clipped by 2 bases and J by 1 base, with 12 bases between them. This CDR3 region has 15 residues. DNA for the CDR3: TGTGCCAGCAGTTACCGGAACACGAGGTCCTACGAGCAGTACTTC. This sequence encodes CASSYRNTRSYEQYF.

Ten or more counts support this clonotype. The V and J genes are TRBV7-9 and TRBJ2-7, with D possibly matching TRBD2 (6 bases). Germline V gives CDR1 SEHNR, CDR2 FQNEAQ (reference sequence). Trimming took off 5 bases at V and 0 bases at J, with 17 bases between the two ends. This CDR3 is built from 16 residues. The CDR3 region is CASSLVGGRSSYEQYF. In DNA, the CDR3 is TGTGCCAGCAGCCTCGTCGGGGGAAGAAGCTCCTACGAGCAGTACTTC.

The rearrangement uses TRBV29-1 and TRBJ1-4, with D possibly TRBD1 on 6 matching bases. V was clipped by 7 bases and J by 6 bases, with 15 bases between them. CDR1 is SQVTM and CDR2 is ANQGSEA in the germline V gene. The CDR3 totals 13 residues. This CDR3 is CSAPDPGDEKLFF. In DNA, the CDR3 is TGCAGCGCACCGGACCCAGGGGATGAAAAACTGTTTTTT.

The chain joins TRBV29-1 to TRBJ2-3; no reliable D call. This CDR3 has 13 amino acids. The V and J ends lost 6 bases and 2 bases respectively, with 12 bases between them. Germline CDR1 reads SQVTM; CDR2 reads ANQGSEA. The CDR3 DNA sequence: TGCAGCGTAAGTCCCCGTCTCACAGATACGCAGTATTTT. Its translation is CSVSPRLTDTQYF.

This clonotype was recorded a few times. This chain joins TRBV2 and TRBJ1-3; no definite D call. The CDR3 has 14 residues. Looked up from germline, CDR1 is SNHLY and CDR2 is FYNNEI. Trimming took 6 bases from V and 2 from J, leaving 11 bases between them. The CDR3 spells CASRVEVPGNTIYF. DNA of the CDR3: TGTGCCAGCAGGGTGGAGGTCCCTGGAAACACCATATATTTT.

The V and J genes are TRBV2 and TRBJ2-3; tentatively, D is TRBD1 or TRBD2 (5 bases each). The CDR3 has 13 residues. The V end lost 8 bases, the J end lost 6 bases, and 15 bases lay between the germline ends. The germline CDR1 and CDR2 sequences are SNHLY and FYNNEI. The CDR3 sequence is CASGDGGPDTQYF. Written as DNA, the CDR3 is TGTGCCAGCGGGGACGGAGGTCCCGATACGCAGTATTTT. Variable domain in full (rest from reference TRBV2 and TRBJ2-3): EPEVTQTPSHQVTQMGQEVILRCVPISNHLYFYWYRQILGQKVEFLVSFYNNEISEKSEIFDDQFSVERPDGSNFTLKIRSTKLEDSAMYFCASGDGGPDTQYFGPGTRLTVL.

This clonotype was observed a handful of times. The chain has TRBV25-1 and TRBJ2-7, with D unclear. Trimming stripped 2 bases from V and 2 bases from J, with 13 bases between. This CDR3 spans 15 amino acids. CDR1 is MGHDK, CDR2 SYGVNS, per germline. CDR3 nucleotide sequence: TGTGCCAGCAGTGAAAACGACGGATTTACCTACGAGCAGTACTTC. The encoded protein is CASSENDGFTYEQYF.

This rearrangement joins TRBV19 to TRBJ1-5; D unclear. Germline CDR1 and CDR2: LNHDA and SQIVND (reference sequence). Trimming cost V 7 bases and J 3 bases, with 10 bases left between them. CDR3 length equals 13 residues. CDR3 loop: CASTEAVNQPQHF. In DNA form, the CDR3 reads TGTGCCAGTACTGAGGCAGTCAATCAGCCCCAGCATTTT.

This clonotype has ten or more counts. The V and J genes are TRBV5-1 and TRBJ1-2; D gene unclear. Looked up from germline, CDR1 is SGHRS and CDR2 is YFSETQ. V gave up 1 base and J gave up 4 bases, with 11 bases separating them. CDR3 size: 14 residues. The CDR3 here is CASSLRLGVYGYTF. CDR3 coding DNA: TGCGCCAGCAGCTTGCGACTCGGGGTCTATGGCTACACCTTC.

The V and J genes are TRBV5-1 and TRBJ2-7, with TRBD2 matching 15 bases. CDR1 SGHRS and CDR2 YFSETQ come from the germline V gene. V lost 2 bases and J lost 0; bases outside the gene matches: 6. This CDR3 is built from 18 residues. Here the CDR3 DNA reads TGCGCCAGCAGCTTCGGGACTAGCGGGAGGACTTTCTCCTACGAGCAGTACTTC. Its protein is CASSFGTSGRTFSYEQYF.

This clonotype was detected ten times or more. The chain recombines TRBV10-2 with TRBJ2-3; 13 nucleotides match TRBD2. Germline V gene data show CDR1 as WSHSY and CDR2 as SAAADI. This CDR3 is built from 17 residues. V dropped 3 bases and J dropped 5; count of bases not matched to a gene: 8. CDR3 residues: CASSDLTSGRRGDTQYF. Here the CDR3 DNA reads TGCGCCAGCAGTGACTTGACTAGCGGGAGGAGGGGAGATACGCAGTATTTT.

This clonotype was seen a handful of times. The gene calls are TRBV25-1 and TRBJ1-6, with 8 positions matching TRBD1. CDR1 is MGHDK, CDR2 SYGVNS, per germline. CDR3 length: 13 residues. The V gene end was trimmed by 8 bases and the J gene end by 7 bases; junction bases not matched to a gene: 4. CDR3: CASGDRLNSPLHF. CDR3 DNA sequence: TGTGCCAGCGGGGACAGGCTGAATTCACCCCTCCACTTT. The whole variable domain, filled in from reference TRBV25-1 and TRBJ1-6, reads EADIYQTPRYLVIGTGKKITLECSQTMGHDKMYWYQQDPGMELHLIHYSYGVNSTEKGDLSSESTVSRIRTEHFPLTLESARPSHTSQYLCASGDRLNSPLHFGNGTRLTVT.

Many counts were recorded for this clonotype. V gene TRBV19 combines with J gene TRBJ2-1, with TRBD1 as a possible D gene (5 bases). Trimming shortened V by 1 base and J by 6 bases, and 7 bases separated the two germline ends. CDR3 length: 13 residues. Germline V gives CDR1 LNHDA, CDR2 SQIVND (reference sequence). The CDR3 loop is CASSIGRANEQFF. CDR3 sequence (DNA): TGTGCCAGTAGTATAGGCAGGGCCAATGAGCAGTTCTTC.

There are a few counts of this clonotype. The J gene is TRBJ1-2, the V gene TRBV7-6; D is unclear. The germline CDR1 and CDR2 sequences are SGHVS and FNYEAQ. CDR3 length: 13 amino acids. Trimming took off 5 bases at V and 4 bases at J, with 11 bases between the two ends. CDR3: CASSPRTGYGYTF. The CDR3 nucleotides read TGTGCCAGCAGCCCTAGGACGGGCTATGGCTACACCTTC. The full variable domain, with the rest looked up from reference TRBV7-6 and TRBJ1-2, is GAGVSQSPRYKVTKRGQDVALRCDPISGHVSLYWYRQALGQGPEFLTYFNYEAQQDKSGLPNDRFSAERPEGSISTLTIQRTEQRDSAMYRCASSPRTGYGYTFGSGTRLTVV.

This clonotype was detected ten times or more. The rearrangement links TRBV4-1 to TRBJ2-1; D is possibly TRBD2 (5 bases). Germline-derived CDR1 and CDR2 are MGHRA and YSYEKL. The CDR3 sequence is 16 residues long. V dropped 4 bases and J dropped 0 bases, with 13 bases sitting between them. The DNA of the CDR3 is TGCGCCAGCAGCCGCCTCTTTAGCGACTCCTACAATGAGCAGTTCTTC. Its protein product is CASSRLFSDSYNEQFF.

The chain has TRBV7-9 and TRBJ1-1; maybe TRBD1 (5 bases). This CDR3 is 12 amino acids long. V gave up 2 bases and J gave up 10 bases, with 11 bases separating them. The germline V gene has CDR1 SEHNR and CDR2 FQNEAQ (reference sequence). The CDR3 region has the DNA TGTGCCAGCAGCTTATATGAGGGGCGAGCTTTCTTT. Encoded protein: CASSLYEGRAFF.

V is TRBV29-1 and J is TRBJ1-2, with 9 bases that match TRBD1. The CDR3 runs to 13 residues. Germline CDR1 and CDR2: SQVTM and ANQGSEA. V trimming: 4 bases; J trimming: 4 bases; junction bases outside the gene matches: 4. Here the CDR3 reads CSVATGGTYGYTF. In DNA form, the CDR3 reads TGCAGCGTTGCGACAGGGGGGACCTATGGCTACACCTTC.

At least ten counts were recorded for this clonotype. The rearrangement joins TRBV15 to TRBJ2-1, with D uncertain. V shed 5 bases and J shed 4 bases, with 12 bases lying between them. CDR3 size: 14 residues. Germline assignment: CDR1 LNHNV and CDR2 YYDKDF (reference sequence). The CDR3 reads CATSFRAFYNEQFF. For the CDR3, the DNA is TGTGCCACCAGCTTCCGGGCATTTTACAATGAGCAGTTCTTC.

CDR3 protein: CASSVTDTQETQYF. The CDR3 nucleotides read TGTGCCAGCAGCGTGACCGACACCCAAGAGACCCAGTACTTC. The rearrangement links TRBV9 to TRBJ2-5, with D hard to call. CDR3 length: 14 residues. Germline assignment: CDR1 SGDLS and CDR2 YYNGEE. V dropped 2 bases and J dropped 1 base, with 9 bases sitting between them.

This clonotype has just a few counts. A much larger clone lies one base from this, so it may be a read error. This chain joins TRBV6-1 and TRBJ1-6; no definite D call. Per germline, CDR1 MNHNS and CDR2 SASEGT. The length of the CDR3 is 16 residues. CDR3 DNA: TGTGCCAGCGGTGAAATGGATGGGAGTCTGGGATCACCCCTCCACTTT. Encoded protein: CASGEMDGSLGSPLHF.

For this clonotype: An end of the junction does not agree with germline; a read error may underlie this. The chain is built from TRBV20-1 and TRBJ1-6; the D gene is possibly TRBD1 (5 bases). In germline, CDR1 is DFQATT, CDR2 SNEGSKA (reference sequence). CDR3 length: 15 residues. The CDR3 protein is CSARVLVGDSSPLRF. CDR3 nucleotide sequence: TGCAGTGCTAGAGTTCTGGTGGGGGATAGTTCACCCCTCCGCTTT.

Many counts were recorded for this clonotype. The V and J genes are TRBV9 and TRBJ2-1; 7 nucleotides agree with TRBD2. Germline values: CDR1 SGDLS, CDR2 YYNGEE. V shed 0 bases, J shed 2 bases, and the junction held 2 bases outside the gene matches. CDR3 length: 15 residues. CDR3 sequence reads: CASSVEGTTYNEQFF. As DNA, the CDR3 is TGTGCCAGCAGCGTAGAAGGGACTACCTACAATGAGCAGTTCTTC.

In DNA form, the CDR3 reads TGCAGCGTTGAATTCTCTCGGGATACGCAGTATTTT. Its translation is CSVEFSRDTQYF. The rearrangement uses TRBV29-1 and TRBJ2-3; no clear D. Germline V gives CDR1 SQVTM, CDR2 ANQGSEA. The CDR3 spans 12 residues. The germline V and J ends were trimmed by 2 bases and 6 bases, with 9 bases remaining between them.